Sequencing of this T cell receptor beta chain was carried out in a study of blood T cell repertoires in COVID-19. Study-level information: Researchers got acute and convalescent COVID-19 samples from the United States, Italy and Spain.

This CDR3 is 15 amino acids long. The germline gives CDR1 GTSNPN, CDR2 SVGIG (reference sequence). With 1 base removed from V and 3 bases from J, the gap between germline ends came to 15 bases. Participants came from some 26 US areas, aged about 18 to 100 years. This clone has a single count. As handled by the study authors: How many nucleated cells were present was estimated from reference gene primer amplification. Repertoires were generated with immunoSEQ multiplex PCR, while TCRdb's copy carries only in-frame clones and drops some. V, J and clone size derive from that table, while D and trimming were established from the DNA sequence. The table has 450,000 to 500,000 clones, around 90% seen once.

The J gene is TRBJ1-1, the V gene TRBV30; D gene uncertain. Sequencing input: PBMCs or T cells enriched from blood (not recorded which). This sequence originates from a woman aged 18-30 years who had recovered from COVID-19. CDR3 loop: CAWSEVSRFYTEAFF. The CDR3 DNA reads as TGTGCCTGGAGTGAAGTTTCTAGGTTCTACACTGAAGCTTTCTTT.